This is a list of T cell receptor beta chains from one sample in a study of beta chain features in type 1 diabetes. Profiled with immunoSEQ multiplex PCR; TCRdb holds only in-frame clones, not every one. The table has about 360,000 clones, 10% to 15% seen once. Sequenced input: naive CD4+ T cells from blood. The receptor set was obtained from a man aged 18-30 years in good health. Each CDR3 is given with its conserved first and last residue. A D gene is named only where the DNA matches it firmly. Size tells how often a clone was seen (once, few, many) or the class of an expanded clone, and some rows leave it out.

clone size | J gene | D gene | V gene | CDR3 DNA | CDR3 protein
few | TRBJ2-3 | - | TRBV5-1 | TGCGCCAGCAGCTTGAGCGGAGGGAGCACAGATACGCAGTATTTT | CASSLSGGSTDTQYF
few | TRBJ1-6 | - | TRBV5-6 | TGTGCCAGCAGCCGGGACACCTATAATTCACCCCTCCACTTT | CASSRDTYNSPLHF
- | TRBJ2-7 | TRBD1 | TRBV5-6 | TGTGCCAGCAGCGGCCGGGACAGGGGTGGTAGGCAGTACTTC | CASSGRDRGGRQYF
- | TRBJ2-2 | - | TRBV28 | TGTGCCAGCAGTTTGGGCGGGATAAACACCGGGGAGCTGTTTTTT | CASSLGGINTGELFF
few | TRBJ2-7 | - | TRBV2 | TGTGCCAGCAGGGATAGCGGTTTCTCCTACGAGCAGTACTTC | CASRDSGFSYEQYF
few | TRBJ2-5 | - | TRBV7-2 | TGTGCCAGTGAAGAACGGGGACAAGAGACCCAGTACTTC | CASEERGQETQYF
few | TRBJ2-7 | - | TRBV4-3 | TGCGCCAGCAGCCTGACAGGGGAGGGCTCCTACGAGCAGTACTTC | CASSLTGEGSYEQYF
- | TRBJ2-7 | TRBD1 | TRBV6-1 | TGTGCCAGCAGTCCCGGGACAGTTTTCTACGAGCAGTACTTC | CASSPGTVFYEQYF
- | TRBJ2-4 | - | TRBV10-3 | TGTGCCATCAGTGAGGCGGGGGCGGACATTCAGTACTTC | CAISEAGADIQYF
few | TRBJ2-7 | TRBD1 | TRBV6-5 | TGTGCCAGCAGTTACTCATCGGGACAGGGCTACGAGCAGTACTTC | CASSYSSGQGYEQYF
few | TRBJ2-5 | - | TRBV29-1 | TGCAGCGTTGTTTGGGGGGTCTTCGCGACCCAGTACTTC | CSVVWGVFATQYF
- | TRBJ2-2 | - | TRBV5-1 | TGCGCCAGCAGCCTGGGCTCAGGCAGGTCGAACACCGGGGAGCTGTTTTTT | CASSLGSGRSNTGELFF
- | TRBJ1-1 | TRBD1 | TRBV11-2 | TGTGCCAGCAGCTCAGGACAGGGGCGAATGAGGAACACTGAAGCTTTCTTT | CASSSGQGRMRNTEAFF
- | TRBJ2-1 | - | TRBV9 | TGTGCCAGCAGCCCACAGGGATCGATTAACAATGAGCAGTTCTTC | CASSPQGSINNEQFF
- | TRBJ2-7 | TRBD1 | TRBV19 | TGTGCCAGTAGTATAGACGCCAACAGGGGCGAGCAGTACTTC | CASSIDANRGEQYF
few | TRBJ2-1 | - | TRBV19 | TGTGCCAGTCGTAGGGGTGCGGGCAATGAGCAGTTCTTC | CASRRGAGNEQFF
few | TRBJ1-2 | TRBD1 | TRBV19 | TGTGCCAGTTCCTCGGGGGACAGGGTCTATGGCTACACCTTC | CASSSGDRVYGYTF
- | TRBJ2-6 | - | TRBV5-1 | TGCGCCAGCAGCGGGAGCTCTGGGGCCAACGTCCTGACTTTC | CASSGSSGANVLTF
- | TRBJ2-5 | TRBD1 | TRBV7-2 | TGTGCCAGCAGCAGGGGGCGAGAGGAGACCCAGTACTTC | CASSRGREETQYF
- | TRBJ2-7 | TRBD2 | TRBV28 | TGTGCCAGCAGTCCCCCGGCGGGAGGACTTTACGAGCAGTACTTC | CASSPPAGGLYEQYF
few | TRBJ1-2 | - | TRBV7-2 | TGTGCCAGCAGCCGTTCGACAGCTAACTATGGCTACACCTTC | CASSRSTANYGYTF
few | TRBJ1-2 | TRBD1 | TRBV19 | TGTGCCAGTCGCCTGAAGGACAGGGGATACTACACCTTC | CASRLKDRGYYTF
few | TRBJ1-2 | - | TRBV27 | TGTGCCAGCAGTTTATCGGGCAGGGGCTATGGCTACACCTTC | CASSLSGRGYGYTF
- | TRBJ2-1 | TRBD2 | TRBV7-6 | TGTGCCAGCAGCTTTAGCGGGACCGACAATGAGCAGTTCTTC | CASSFSGTDNEQFF
few | TRBJ2-1 | TRBD2 | TRBV29-1 | TGCAGCGTTCCGGGGACTAGTCTAGGCAATGAGCAGTTCTTC | CSVPGTSLGNEQFF
- | TRBJ2-3 | TRBD2 | TRBV7-3 | TGTGCCAGCAGCTTACACGGGACTAGTGGAGATACGCAGTATTTT | CASSLHGTSGDTQYF
- | TRBJ2-7 | - | TRBV14 | TGTGCCAGCAGCGAAGGCCCTACCTACGAGCAGTACTTC | CASSEGPTYEQYF
few | TRBJ2-2 | - | TRBV7-2 | TGTGCCAGCAGCTTAGTTTTCGGGTCCGGGGAGCTGTTTTTT | CASSLVFGSGELFF
few | TRBJ2-3 | - | TRBV18 | TGTGCCAGCTCACCTACTACAGGGTTTACAGATACGCAGTATTTT | CASSPTTGFTDTQYF
few | TRBJ2-2 | - | TRBV2 | TGTGCCAGCAGTGAACGCAGGGTGGCCACCGGGGAGCTGTTTTTT | CASSERRVATGELFF
- | TRBJ2-1 | - | TRBV7-3 | TGTGCCAGCAGTTTAGGACAACTGGATAATGAGCAGTTCTTC | CASSLGQLDNEQFF
- | TRBJ2-5 | - | TRBV7-3 | TGTGCCAGCAGCGCCTCCCCCCGGGATCAAGAGACCCAGTACTTC | CASSASPRDQETQYF
- | TRBJ2-5 | TRBD2 | TRBV30 | TGTGCCTGGAGGCGGGGGGAATTGGTACGAGAGACCCAGTACTTC | CAWRRGELVRETQYF
few | TRBJ2-5 | - | TRBV9 | TGTGCCAGCAGCGCGCGCCCGGGGGAGACCCAGTACTTC | CASSARPGETQYF
- | TRBJ1-4 | TRBD1 | TRBV18 | TGTGCCAGCTCCCTCGACAGGGATGAAAAACTGTTTTTT | CASSLDRDEKLFF
few | TRBJ2-6 | TRBD1 | TRBV30 | TGTGCCTGGAGCCCTCTGACAGGGGCTGGGGCCAACGTCCTGACTTTC | CAWSPLTGAGANVLTF
- | TRBJ2-7 | TRBD1 | TRBV30 | TGTGCCTGGAGTGTACCGGGGACAGGGGGCAACGAGCAGTACTTC | CAWSVPGTGGNEQYF
few | TRBJ1-1 | TRBD1 | TRBV30 | TGTGCCTGGGGGGGACAGGGGGACACTGAAGCTTTCTTT | CAWGGQGDTEAFF
few | TRBJ1-1 | - | TRBV2 | TGTGCCAGCGGCCGACAGAGTGAAGCTTTCTTT | CASGRQSEAFF
- | TRBJ2-6 | - | TRBV9 | TGTGCCAGCAGCGTAGACGGGGGTCGGGGGAGAAGGTCTGGGGCCAACGTCCTGACTTTC | CASSVDGGRGRRSGANVLTF
few | TRBJ2-1 | - | TRBV27 | TGTGCCAGCAGTTTTTTAGGGAGGAAGGATGAGCAGTTCTTC | CASSFLGRKDEQFF
- | TRBJ1-2 | - | TRBV9 | TGTGCCAGCAGCGTAGAGGAGGTGGAAGCCTTTGGGTATGGCTACACCTTC | CASSVEEVEAFGYGYTF
- | TRBJ1-2 | TRBD1 | TRBV9 | TGTGCCAGCAGCGTGGGACAGGGGATAGGCTACACCTTC | CASSVGQGIGYTF
- | TRBJ2-5 | TRBD2 | TRBV4-1 | TGCGCCAGCAGCCAAGTCGGACTAGCGAAGAAGACCCAGTACTTC | CASSQVGLAKKTQYF
few | TRBJ2-1 | TRBD1 | TRBV7-2 | TGTGCCAGCCGAAAGAGGACAGGGGCCTACAATGAGCAGTTCTTC | CASRKRTGAYNEQFF
- | TRBJ1-1 | - | TRBV4-3 | TGCGCCAGCAGCCGAGACGGACACTTGAACACTGAAGCTTTCTTT | CASSRDGHLNTEAFF
few | TRBJ2-2 | TRBD2 | TRBV29-1 | TGCAGCGCTCTTAGCGGGATCTCGAACACCGGGGAGCTGTTTTTT | CSALSGISNTGELFF
- | TRBJ2-3 | TRBD2 | TRBV19 | TGTGCCAGTAGACTAGCGGGAGTCACAGATACGCAGTATTTT | CASRLAGVTDTQYF
few | TRBJ1-2 | TRBD1 | TRBV30 | TGTGCCTGGACCTGGACAGGGGTTTATAGCGGCTACACCTTC | CAWTWTGVYSGYTF
- | TRBJ2-3 | TRBD1 | TRBV2 | TGTGCCAGCAGTAGGGACAGCCACACAGATACGCAGTATTTT | CASSRDSHTDTQYF